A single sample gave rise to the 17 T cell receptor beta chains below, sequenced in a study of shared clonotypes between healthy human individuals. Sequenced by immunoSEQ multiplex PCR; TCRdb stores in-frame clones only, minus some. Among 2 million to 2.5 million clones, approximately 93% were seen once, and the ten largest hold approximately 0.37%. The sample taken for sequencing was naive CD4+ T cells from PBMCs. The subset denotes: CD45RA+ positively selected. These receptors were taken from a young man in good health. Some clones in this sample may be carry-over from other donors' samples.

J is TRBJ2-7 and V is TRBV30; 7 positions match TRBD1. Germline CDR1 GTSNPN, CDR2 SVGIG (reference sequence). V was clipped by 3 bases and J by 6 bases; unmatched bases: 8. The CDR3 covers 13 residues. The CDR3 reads CAWSGVAGGEQYF. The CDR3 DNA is TGTGCCTGGAGCGGCGTGGCAGGGGGCGAGCAGTACTTC.

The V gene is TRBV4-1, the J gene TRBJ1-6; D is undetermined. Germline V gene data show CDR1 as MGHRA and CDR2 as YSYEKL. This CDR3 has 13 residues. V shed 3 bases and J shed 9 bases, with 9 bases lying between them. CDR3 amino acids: CASSQGRSSPLHF. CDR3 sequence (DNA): TGCGCCAGCAGCCAGGGTAGGAGTTCACCCCTCCACTTT.

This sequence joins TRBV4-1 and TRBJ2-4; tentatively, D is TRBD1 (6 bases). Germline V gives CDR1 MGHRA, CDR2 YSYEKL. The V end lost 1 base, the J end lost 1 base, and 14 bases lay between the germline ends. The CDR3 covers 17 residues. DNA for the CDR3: TGCGCCAGCAGCCAAGGGGTGGTTACAGGGGCCAAAAACATTCAGTACTTC. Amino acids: CASSQGVVTGAKNIQYF.

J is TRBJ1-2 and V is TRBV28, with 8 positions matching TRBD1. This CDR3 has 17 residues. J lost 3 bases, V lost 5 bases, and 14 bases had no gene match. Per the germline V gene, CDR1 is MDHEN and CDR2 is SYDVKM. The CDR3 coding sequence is TGTGCCAGCAGTCCCACAAGAGGACAGGGAGGGGACTATGGCTACACCTTC. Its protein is CASSPTRGQGGDYGYTF.

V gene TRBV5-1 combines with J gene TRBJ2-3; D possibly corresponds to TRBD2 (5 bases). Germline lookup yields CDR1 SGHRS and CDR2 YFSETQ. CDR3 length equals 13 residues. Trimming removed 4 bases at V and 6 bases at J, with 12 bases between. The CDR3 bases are TGCGCCAGCAGCGGACTCCCCGCGGATACGCAGTATTTT. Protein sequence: CASSGLPADTQYF.

The CDR3: CASRRQGIYGYTF. The CDR3 nucleotides read TGTGCCAGCAGGCGACAGGGAATATATGGCTACACCTTC. The chain has TRBV28 and TRBJ1-2; TRBD1 aligns across 7 bases. The CDR3 covers 13 residues. V trimming: 6 bases; J trimming: 5 bases; junction bases outside the gene matches: 6. CDR1 is MDHEN and CDR2 is SYDVKM in the germline V gene.

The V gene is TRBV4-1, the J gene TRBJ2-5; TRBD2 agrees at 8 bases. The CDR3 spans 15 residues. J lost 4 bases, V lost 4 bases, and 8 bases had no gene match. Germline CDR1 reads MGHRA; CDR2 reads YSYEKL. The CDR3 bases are TGCGCCAGCAGCCCCTTCGGACTAGCCCCAGAGACCCAGTACTTC. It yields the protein CASSPFGLAPETQYF.

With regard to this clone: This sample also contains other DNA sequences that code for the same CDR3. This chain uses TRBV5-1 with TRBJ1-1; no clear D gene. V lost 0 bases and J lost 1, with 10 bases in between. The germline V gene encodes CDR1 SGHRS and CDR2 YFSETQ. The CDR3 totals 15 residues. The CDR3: CASSLAGTENTEAFF. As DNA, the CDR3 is TGCGCCAGCAGCTTGGCCGGCACTGAGAACACTGAAGCTTTCTTT. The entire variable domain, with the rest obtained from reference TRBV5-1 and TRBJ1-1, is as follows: KAGVTQTPRYLIKTRGQQVTLSCSPISGHRSVSWYQQTPGQGLQFLFEYFSETQRNKGNFPGRFSGRQFSNSRSEMNVSTLELGDSALYLCASSLAGTENTEAFFGQGTRLTVV.

The DNA for the CDR3 is TGTGCCAGCAGTGAAGCGAGAACAGGGGGTGGGACCCAGTACTTC. Amino acids: CASSEARTGGGTQYF. The rearrangement joins TRBV2 to TRBJ2-5; 8 bases agree with TRBD1. V dropped 0 bases and J dropped 7; count of bases not matched to a gene: 7. There are 15 residues in the CDR3. Germline V lookup: CDR1 SNHLY, CDR2 FYNNEI. The full variable domain, rest sourced from reference TRBV2 and TRBJ2-5, is EPEVTQTPSHQVTQMGQEVILRCVPISNHLYFYWYRQILGQKVEFLVSFYNNEISEKSEIFDDQFSVERPDGSNFTLKIRSTKLEDSAMYFCASSEARTGGGTQYFGPGTRLLVL.

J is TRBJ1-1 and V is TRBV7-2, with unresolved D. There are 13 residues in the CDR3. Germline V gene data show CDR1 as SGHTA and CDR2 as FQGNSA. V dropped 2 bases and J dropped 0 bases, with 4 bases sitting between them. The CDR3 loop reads CASSLFVNTEAFF. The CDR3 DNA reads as TGTGCCAGCAGCTTATTTGTGAACACTGAAGCTTTCTTT.

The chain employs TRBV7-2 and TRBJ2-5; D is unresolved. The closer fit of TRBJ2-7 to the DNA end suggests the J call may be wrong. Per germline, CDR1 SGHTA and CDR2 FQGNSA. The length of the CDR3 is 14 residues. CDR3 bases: TGTGCCAGCAGCTTGTGGCTAGTCTCCTACGAGCAGTACTTC. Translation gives CASSLWLVSYEQYF.

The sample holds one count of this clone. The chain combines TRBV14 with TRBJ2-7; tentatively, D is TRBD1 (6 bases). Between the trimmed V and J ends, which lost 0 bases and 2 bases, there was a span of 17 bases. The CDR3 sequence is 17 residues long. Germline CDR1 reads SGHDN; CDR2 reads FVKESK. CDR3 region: CASSQDKGQGWAYEQYF. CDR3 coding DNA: TGTGCCAGCAGCCAAGATAAGGGCCAGGGGTGGGCCTACGAGCAGTACTTC. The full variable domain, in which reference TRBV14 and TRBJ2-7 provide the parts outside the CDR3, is EAGVTQFPSHSVIEKGQTVTLRCDPISGHDNLYWYRRVMGKEIKFLLHFVKESKQDESGMPNNRFLAERTGGTYSTLKVQPAELEDSGVYFCASSQDKGQGWAYEQYFGPGTRLTVT.

The CDR3 DNA is TGTGCCAGCAGTTATAAACGTGACTTCGAGCAGTACTTC. Amino acid sequence: CASSYKRDFEQYF. The chain is built from TRBV6-5 and TRBJ2-7, with no clear D. Germline CDR1 is MNHEY and CDR2 is SVGAGI. Trimming took 3 bases from V and 6 from J, leaving 12 bases between them. The CDR3 is 13 residues long.

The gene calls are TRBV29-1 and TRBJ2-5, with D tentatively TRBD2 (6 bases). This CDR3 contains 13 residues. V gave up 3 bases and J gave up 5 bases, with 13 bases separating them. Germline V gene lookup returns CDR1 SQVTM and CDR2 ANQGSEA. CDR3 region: CSVDLGAGETQYF. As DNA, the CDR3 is TGCAGCGTTGACCTGGGTGCGGGGGAGACCCAGTACTTC. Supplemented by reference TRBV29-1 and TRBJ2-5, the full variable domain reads SAVISQKPSRDICQRGTSLTIQCQVDSQVTMMFWYRQQPGQSLTLIATANQGSEATYESGFVIDKFPISRPNLTFSTLTVSNMSPEDSSIYLCSVDLGAGETQYFGPGTRLLVL.

CDR3 in amino acids: CASSLGARTGAQETQYF. The CDR3 bases are TGCGCCAGCAGCTTGGGGGCAAGGACAGGGGCCCAAGAGACCCAGTACTTC. The chain couples TRBV5-1 to TRBJ2-5, with 9 bases matching TRBD1. The length of the CDR3 is 17 residues. The germline V gene has CDR1 SGHRS and CDR2 YFSETQ. V dropped 0 bases and J dropped 1; count of bases not matched to a gene: 7.

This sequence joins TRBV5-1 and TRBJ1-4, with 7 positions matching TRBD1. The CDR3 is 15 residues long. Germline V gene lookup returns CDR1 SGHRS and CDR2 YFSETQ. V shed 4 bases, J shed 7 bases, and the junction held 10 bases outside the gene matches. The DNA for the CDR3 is TGCGCCAGCAGCCCCCGACAGGGTGGGGGTGAAAAACTGTTTTTT. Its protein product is CASSPRQGGGEKLFF.

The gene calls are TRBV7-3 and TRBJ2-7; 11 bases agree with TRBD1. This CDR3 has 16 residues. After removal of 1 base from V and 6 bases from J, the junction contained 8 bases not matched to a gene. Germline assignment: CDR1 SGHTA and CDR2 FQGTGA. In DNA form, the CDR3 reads TGTGCCAGCAGCTTAAGGGGGACCGGGACAGGGGGCGAGCAGTACTTC. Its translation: CASSLRGTGTGGEQYF.